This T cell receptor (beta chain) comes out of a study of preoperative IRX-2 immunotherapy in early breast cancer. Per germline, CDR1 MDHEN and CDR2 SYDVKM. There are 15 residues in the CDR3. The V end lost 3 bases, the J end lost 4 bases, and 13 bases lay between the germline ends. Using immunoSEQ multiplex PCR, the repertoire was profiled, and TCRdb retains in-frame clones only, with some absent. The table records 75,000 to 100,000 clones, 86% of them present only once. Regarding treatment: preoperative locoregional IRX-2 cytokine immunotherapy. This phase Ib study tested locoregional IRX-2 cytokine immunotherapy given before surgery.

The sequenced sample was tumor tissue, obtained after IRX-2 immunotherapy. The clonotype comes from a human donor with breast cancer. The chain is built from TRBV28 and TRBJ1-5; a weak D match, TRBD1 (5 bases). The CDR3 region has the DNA TGTGCCAGCAGTTTTGTCGGGACTGCAAATCAGCCCCAGCATTTT. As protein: CASSFVGTANQPQHF.